A single TCR beta chain is shown here with its context. Its antigen is currently unknown. Repertoires were generated with immunoSEQ multiplex PCR, while TCRdb's copy carries only in-frame clones and drops some. The data show some 22,000 clones, roughly three quarters seen once. This sample is drawn from a study of vaccination effects on CD4 cells after COVID-19. Broader study findings: Long after vaccination, the clones induced by infection and by vaccine shrank markedly in size. Early timepoints after infection were absent, and convalescent patients were few in the study.

Viral peptide pool expansion of antigen-specific CD4+ T cells preceded sequencing in the ViraFEST assay. Scientists isolated CD4+ T cells after a roughly ten-day culture period ended. Participants got two doses of BNT162b2 or mRNA-1273 vaccine. About 2 million PBMC were placed in each well, which was supplemented with 10 IU/ml IL-2 and roughly 10 ug/ml peptides. The TCR was taken from a human donor who received a COVID-19 vaccine. The material was CD4+ T cells from PBMCs cultured with HCoV-229E spike peptides, obtained after COVID-19 vaccination.

CDR3 protein: CASSFEYGTGNSGNTIYF. CDR3 bases: TGTGCCAGCAGCTTTGAATACGGGACAGGGAACTCTGGAAACACCATATATTTT. J is TRBJ1-3 and V is TRBV5-5; 9 bases align to TRBD1. CDR1 SGHKS and CDR2 YYEKEE come from the germline V gene (reference sequence). The CDR3 covers 18 residues. V lost 2 bases and J lost 0; bases outside the gene matches: 9.